This is a list of T cell receptor beta chains from one sample in a study of CD8+ T cells in alopecia areata. Sequenced by immunoSEQ multiplex PCR; TCRdb stores in-frame clones only, minus some. The sample has a few hundred thousand clones; 60% are singletons. The sequencing used CD4+ T cells sorted from blood, collected between weeks 51 and 52, from a patient treated with tofacitinib. The receptors shown here come from a human donor with alopecia areata. CDR3s include the opening cysteine and the closing phenylalanine or tryptophan. Fields, in order: clone size, V gene, J gene, D gene, CDR3 DNA, CDR3 protein. D genes are given only for firm matches. Size values are once, few and many counts, or a class for expanded clones, and some rows have none.

size: -; V: TRBV5-1; J: TRBJ2-7; D: TRBD1; DNA: TGCGCCAGCAGCCCCGGACAGGGCGACGAGCAGTACTTC; CDR3: CASSPGQGDEQYF
size: few; V: TRBV27; J: TRBJ2-3; D: TRBD2; DNA: TGTGCCAGCAGTTCCGCACTAGCGGGGGGGCTCACTAGCACAGATACGCAGTATTTT; CDR3: CASSSALAGGLTSTDTQYF
size: -; V: TRBV29-1; J: TRBJ1-2; D: -; DNA: TGCAGCGTTGAAGCGACAGGCTACTATGGCTACACCTTC; CDR3: CSVEATGYYGYTF
size: few; V: TRBV7-9; J: TRBJ2-6; D: -; DNA: TGTGCCAGCAGCCCCCTTGGCCTGGGCTCTGGGGCCAACGTCCTGACTTTC; CDR3: CASSPLGLGSGANVLTF
size: -; V: TRBV4-3; J: TRBJ2-7; D: -; DNA: TGCGCCAGCAGCGTCTTTTTGACCTACGAGCAGTACTTC; CDR3: CASSVFLTYEQYF
size: few; V: TRBV7-9; J: TRBJ1-5; D: -; DNA: TGTGCCAGCAGTTATGACAGTAGCAATCAGCCCCAGCATTTT; CDR3: CASSYDSSNQPQHF
size: -; V: TRBV29-1; J: TRBJ2-7; D: -; DNA: TGCAGCGTTGCGGTAGGCCAACCCGGCTACGAGCAGTACTTC; CDR3: CSVAVGQPGYEQYF
size: few; V: TRBV27; J: TRBJ1-6; D: -; DNA: TGTGCCAGCAGGCTCATTGGGGATCTTTATTCACCCCTCCACTTT; CDR3: CASRLIGDLYSPLHF
size: -; V: TRBV5-6; J: TRBJ1-1; D: -; DNA: TGTGCCAGCAGCCCAAGGTGGAGGGACACTGAAGCTTTCTTT; CDR3: CASSPRWRDTEAFF
size: -; V: TRBV2; J: TRBJ1-6; D: TRBD1; DNA: TGTGCCAGCAGCGTCCGGGACAGTCTTTATTCACCCCTCCACTTT; CDR3: CASSVRDSLYSPLHF
size: -; V: TRBV9; J: TRBJ2-2; D: -; DNA: TGTGCCAGCAGCGTCGGACAGTGGTCGAACACCGGGGAGCTGTTTTTT; CDR3: CASSVGQWSNTGELFF
size: few; V: TRBV7-2; J: TRBJ2-7; D: -; DNA: TGTGCCAGCAGCTCGACGTTGGGCTACGAGCAGTACTTC; CDR3: CASSSTLGYEQYF
size: -; V: TRBV4-1; J: TRBJ2-1; D: -; DNA: TGCGCCAGCAGCCAAAGCATCCTCTCCTACAATGAGCAGTTCTTC; CDR3: CASSQSILSYNEQFF
size: -; V: TRBV5-1; J: TRBJ2-5; D: TRBD1; DNA: TGCGCCAGCAGCAATATACAGGGGGCGAGAGAGACCCAGTACTTC; CDR3: CASSNIQGARETQYF
size: once; V: TRBV29-1; J: TRBJ1-2; D: TRBD1; DNA: TGCAGCGTTGCCCAGACAGGGGATGGCTACACCTTC; CDR3: CSVAQTGDGYTF
size: -; V: TRBV4-1; J: TRBJ2-1; D: -; DNA: TGCGCCAGCAGCGCGAGGGGAGGCTGGTCCTACAATGAGCAGTTCTTC; CDR3: CASSARGGWSYNEQFF
size: -; V: TRBV29-1; J: TRBJ2-1; D: TRBD2; DNA: TGCAGCGTTGTGCCGGGCGGGGGTAGCAGGGTTGAGCAGTTCTTC; CDR3: CSVVPGGGSRVEQFF
size: -; V: TRBV5-1; J: TRBJ1-6; D: -; DNA: TGCGCCAGCAGCTTGGAGTCACGGAGAAATTCACCCCTCCACTTT; CDR3: CASSLESRRNSPLHF
size: -; V: TRBV19; J: TRBJ2-2; D: -; DNA: TGTGCCAGTAGTATAACGTGGATAGCGAGGACCGGGGAGCTGTTTTTT; CDR3: CASSITWIARTGELFF
size: -; V: TRBV10-3; J: TRBJ1-6; D: TRBD1; DNA: TGTGCCATCAGCCTTTCGACAGGGGGCCGCTCACCCCTCCACTTT; CDR3: CAISLSTGGRSPLHF
size: -; V: TRBV27; J: TRBJ2-7; D: -; DNA: TGTGCCAGCAGTTCCGGGGCGTTTGGGGGCGAGCAGTACTTC; CDR3: CASSSGAFGGEQYF
size: -; V: TRBV5-4; J: TRBJ2-5; D: TRBD2; DNA: TGTGCCAGCAGCGGAAGCGGGGACCAAGAGACCCAGTACTTC; CDR3: CASSGSGDQETQYF
size: few; V: TRBV4-3; J: TRBJ1-1; D: -; DNA: TGCGCCAGCAGCCAAGATAGTCGCCAGGCCGGGGATGTAGCTTTCTTT; CDR3: CASSQDSRQAGDVAFF
size: -; V: TRBV10-3; J: TRBJ1-1; D: -; DNA: TGTGCCACGAAAATTCGGGAGGGTTGGAACACTGAAGCTTTCTTT; CDR3: CATKIREGWNTEAFF
size: -; V: TRBV2; J: TRBJ2-7; D: -; DNA: TGTGCCAGCAGTGAAGGTCGGACTAGGGGGTACGAGCAGTACTTC; CDR3: CASSEGRTRGYEQYF
size: -; V: TRBV15; J: TRBJ1-1; D: -; DNA: TGTGCCACCAGCAGAGAAGCCAACACTGAAGCTTTCTTT; CDR3: CATSREANTEAFF
size: once; V: TRBV5-4; J: TRBJ2-3; D: -; DNA: TGTGCCAGCAGCTCGCCGAGCACAGATACGCAGTATTTT; CDR3: CASSSPSTDTQYF
size: once; V: TRBV11-2; J: TRBJ2-5; D: TRBD2; DNA: TGTGCCAGCGCCGGACTAGCGGGGGAAGAGACCCAGTACTTC; CDR3: CASAGLAGEETQYF
size: -; V: TRBV5-4; J: TRBJ2-5; D: -; DNA: TGTGCCAGCAGCTCCCGGGATAGTGGGGAGACCCAGTACTTC; CDR3: CASSSRDSGETQYF
size: once; V: TRBV27; J: TRBJ1-6; D: -; DNA: TGTGCCAGCAGTTTCGGCTCCTATAATTCACCCCTCCACTTT; CDR3: CASSFGSYNSPLHF
size: few; V: TRBV2; J: TRBJ2-3; D: TRBD1; DNA: TGTGCCAGCAGTGAATTTGGGACAGGAGGGGATACGCAGTATTTT; CDR3: CASSEFGTGGDTQYF
size: once; V: TRBV7-6; J: TRBJ2-5; D: TRBD2; DNA: TGTGCCAGCAGCGGAGTGAGACTAGCGGGGGACCGTCAAGAGACCCAGTACTTC; CDR3: CASSGVRLAGDRQETQYF
size: -; V: TRBV27; J: TRBJ2-5; D: TRBD2; DNA: TGTGCCACCGGACTAGCGGTCCACGAGACCCAGTACTTC; CDR3: CATGLAVHETQYF
size: -; V: TRBV30; J: TRBJ1-6; D: -; DNA: TGTGCCTGGTCCTTAGGTGGGGGGAAGAATTCACCCCTCCACTTT; CDR3: CAWSLGGGKNSPLHF
size: -; V: TRBV5-4; J: TRBJ2-1; D: TRBD2; DNA: TGTGCCAGCAGCGGGGAGGCCCTAGCGGGGACCTTGGAACAGTTCTTC; CDR3: CASSGEALAGTLEQFF
size: few; V: TRBV30; J: TRBJ2-7; D: -; DNA: TGTGCCTGGAGTGTTGACTACGAGCAGTACTTC; CDR3: CAWSVDYEQYF
size: -; V: TRBV19; J: TRBJ1-2; D: TRBD1; DNA: TGTGCCAGCAAGTACACAGGGGTGCCCTATGGCTACACCTTC; CDR3: CASKYTGVPYGYTF
size: -; V: TRBV2; J: TRBJ2-6; D: TRBD1; DNA: TGTGCCAGCCTCCGGTCCCCTGTACAGGGGGCCTCTGGGGCCAACGTCCTGACTTTC; CDR3: CASLRSPVQGASGANVLTF
size: once; V: TRBV5-6; J: TRBJ2-1; D: -; DNA: TGTGCCAGCAGCTTCGGGACTCTTTTAGTGGCGTCCTACAATGAGCAGTTCTTC; CDR3: CASSFGTLLVASYNEQFF
size: -; V: TRBV2; J: TRBJ2-3; D: TRBD2; DNA: TGTGCCAGCCGGACTAGCGGGGGAGATACGCAGTATTTT; CDR3: CASRTSGGDTQYF
size: few; V: TRBV30; J: TRBJ1-6; D: -; DNA: TGTGCCTGGAGGACAGATAATTCACCCCTCCACTTT; CDR3: CAWRTDNSPLHF
size: few; V: TRBV29-1; J: TRBJ2-1; D: -; DNA: TGCAGCGTTGAAAGTGGGGGGACCCTACGGAATGAGCAGTTCTTC; CDR3: CSVESGGTLRNEQFF
size: -; V: TRBV5-6; J: TRBJ2-3; D: -; DNA: TGTGCCAGCAGCTTGGGGCTGGGGCGGAGCACAGATACGCAGTATTTT; CDR3: CASSLGLGRSTDTQYF
size: -; V: TRBV5-4; J: TRBJ2-3; D: -; DNA: TGTGCCAGCGGACACCCCGACAGCAGCACAGATACGCAGTATTTT; CDR3: CASGHPDSSTDTQYF
size: few; V: TRBV19; J: TRBJ2-1; D: TRBD1; DNA: TGTGCCAGTAACCGACAGGGGGCAAATGAGCAGTTCTTC; CDR3: CASNRQGANEQFF
size: -; V: TRBV10-3; J: TRBJ1-2; D: TRBD1; DNA: TGTGCCATCAGTGAGTCGGGGGACAGGCAATTCTATGGCTACACCTTC; CDR3: CAISESGDRQFYGYTF
size: few; V: TRBV5-1; J: TRBJ2-7; D: -; DNA: TGCGCCAGCAGCTTGCCCTCCTACGAGCAGTACTTC; CDR3: CASSLPSYEQYF
size: -; V: TRBV29-1; J: TRBJ2-7; D: -; DNA: TGCAGCGTGCAATCCCCCTACGAGCAGTACTTC; CDR3: CSVQSPYEQYF
size: few; V: TRBV30; J: TRBJ2-5; D: TRBD2; DNA: TGTGTGGCGGGGGAAGAGACCCAGTACTTC; CDR3: CVAGEETQYF